These 17 T cell receptor beta chains were sequenced from one sample in a study of blood T cell repertoires in COVID-19. Generated by immunoSEQ multiplex PCR, the TCRdb table keeps only in-frame clones and is missing some. The data hold approximately 250,000 clones, with around 78% observed a single time. The source material was peripheral blood. The source of these receptors is a man aged 55 to 70 who had recovered from COVID-19.

This rearrangement joins TRBV11-2 to TRBJ2-1; TRBD2 matches at 11 bases. The germline gives CDR1 SGHAT, CDR2 FQNNGV. The V segment lost 0 bases and the J segment 0 bases; nucleotides outside the gene matches: 1. CDR3 size: 17 residues. The CDR3 reads CASSLDLAGGSYNEQFF. CDR3 DNA sequence: TGTGCCAGCAGCTTAGACCTAGCGGGGGGCTCCTACAATGAGCAGTTCTTC.

The rearrangement joins TRBV9 to TRBJ2-3; the match to TRBD1 covers 7 bases. Germline loops: CDR1 SGDLS, CDR2 YYNGEE. The CDR3 extends over 14 amino acids. V was clipped by 4 bases and J by 5 bases; unmatched bases: 7. The CDR3 sequence is CASSTTGAGDTQYF. The CDR3 DNA follows: TGTGCCAGCAGCACTACAGGGGCTGGAGATACGCAGTATTTT.

The chain uses TRBV11-2 and TRBJ2-7, with a tentative D call TRBD2 (5 bases). With 2 bases removed from V and 2 bases from J, the gap between germline ends came to 16 bases. Germline loops: CDR1 SGHAT, CDR2 FQNNGV. The CDR3 totals 16 residues. The CDR3 region is CASSLRSGKPTYEQYF. CDR3 in DNA: TGTGCCAGCAGCTTACGGAGCGGTAAACCAACCTACGAGCAGTACTTC.

The V and J genes are TRBV19 and TRBJ2-7; possibly TRBD2 for D (5 bases). Germline V gives CDR1 LNHDA, CDR2 SQIVND (reference sequence). The CDR3 totals 13 residues. Trimming stripped 4 bases from V and 3 bases from J, with 10 bases between. CDR3 coding DNA: TGTGCCAGTAGTAAGGGAGAGATCTACGAGCAGTACTTC. Translated: CASSKGEIYEQYF. Looking up the rest from reference TRBV19 and TRBJ2-7 gives the full variable domain: DGGITQSPKYLFRKEGQNVTLSCEQNLNHDAMYWYRQDPGQGLRLIYYSQIVNDFQKGDIAEGYSVSREKKESFPLTVTSAQKNPTAFYLCASSKGEIYEQYFGPGTRLTVT.

The chain couples TRBV5-1 to TRBJ2-3; 14 bases line up with TRBD2. The junction had 11 bases not matched to a gene; V was cut back by 4 bases and J by 1 base. The CDR3 contains 19 residues. CDR1 is SGHRS and CDR2 is YFSETQ in the germline V gene. The CDR3 sequence is CASSPGTSGGRSGTDTQYF. The CDR3 DNA reads as TGCGCCAGCAGCCCCGGGACTAGCGGGGGCCGTAGCGGCACAGATACGCAGTATTTT.

The rearrangement uses TRBV14 and TRBJ1-2, with 7 bases that match TRBD1. Germline V gene sequence: CDR1 SGHDN, CDR2 FVKESK. Unmatched junction bases numbered 4, after V lost 4 bases and J lost 5 bases. The CDR3 covers 13 residues. The CDR3 is CASSPTTGYGYTF. In DNA form, the CDR3 reads TGTGCCAGCAGCCCAACGACAGGGTATGGCTACACCTTC.

J is TRBJ2-4 and V is TRBV18; D unresolved. The CDR3 length is 16 residues. Between the trimmed V and J ends, which lost 3 bases and 0 bases, there was a span of 12 bases. Germline loops: CDR1 KGHSH, CDR2 LQKENI. The CDR3 nucleotides read TGTGCCAGCTCACCGGAAGACAAGGTAGCCAAAAACATTCAGTACTTC. Residues: CASSPEDKVAKNIQYF.

The V and J genes are TRBV7-3 and TRBJ2-1, with 9 nucleotides matching TRBD1. This CDR3 is 14 amino acids long. The ends lost 4 bases at V and 5 bases at J; junction bases unmatched: 3. The germline V gene has CDR1 SGHTA and CDR2 FQGTGA. CDR3 residues: CASSWDRVNNEQFF. The CDR3 DNA is TGTGCCAGCAGCTGGGACAGGGTTAACAATGAGCAGTTCTTC.

This clone came up once. The CDR3 DNA sequence: TGTGCCAGCAGCCCACCTGGCTGGCGGGGGGGAGAAGATACGCAGTATTTT. This sequence encodes CASSPPGWRGGEDTQYF. This sequence joins TRBV11-2 and TRBJ2-3; 9 nucleotides line up with TRBD2. The CDR3 spans 17 residues. Germline V CDR1 and CDR2: SGHAT, FQNNGV. V shed 5 bases and J 5 bases; nucleotides not matched to a gene: 14.

In its sample, this clone was seen once. V is TRBV6-1 and J is TRBJ1-2; no reliable D call. The CDR3 extends over 18 amino acids. CDR1 is MNHNS and CDR2 is SASEGT in the germline V gene. Trimming removed 4 bases from V and 9 bases from J, with 30 bases in between. CDR3 residues: CASSGIGSPGTPTMSYTF. The CDR3 coding sequence is TGTGCCAGCAGTGGTATAGGGTCCCCGGGAACCCCGACAATGAGCTACACCTTC.

V and J are TRBV5-1 and TRBJ2-3, with 9 bases aligning to TRBD1. This CDR3 is 15 amino acids long. The V segment lost 4 bases and the J segment 4 bases; nucleotides outside the gene matches: 7. The germline V gene encodes CDR1 SGHRS and CDR2 YFSETQ. In DNA, the CDR3 is TGCGCCAGCAGCCCGGGGGACAGGGTTTCAGATACGCAGTATTTT. The encoded protein is CASSPGDRVSDTQYF.

The J gene is TRBJ1-5, the V gene TRBV27, with TRBD1 as a possible D gene (5 bases). Trimming stripped 7 bases from V and 0 bases from J, with 13 bases between. The CDR3 loop spans 15 amino acids. The V gene's germline CDR1 is MNHEY and CDR2 SMNVEV (reference sequence). The CDR3 protein is CASKQQVYSNQPQHF. CDR3 in DNA: TGTGCCAGCAAACAACAGGTCTATAGCAATCAGCCCCAGCATTTT.

The genes are TRBV25-1 and TRBJ1-2; tentative D call: TRBD1 (5 bases). V shed 6 bases and J shed 4 bases, with 15 bases lying between them. This CDR3 is built from 14 residues. The germline CDR1 and CDR2 sequences are MGHDK and SYGVNS. CDR3 nucleotides: TGTGCCAGCAGAGGGGCTTCCGTTCCCTATGGCTACACCTTC. Translated: CASRGASVPYGYTF.

The CDR3 DNA reads as TGTGCCTGGAGCCCTCCCCGGGACTATGGCTACACCTTC. It specifies CAWSPPRDYGYTF. The rearrangement links TRBV30 to TRBJ1-2, with D unresolved. This CDR3 contains 13 residues. Germline V gives CDR1 GTSNPN, CDR2 SVGIG (reference sequence). Trimming shortened V by 3 bases and J by 3 bases, and 11 bases separated the two germline ends.

This rearrangement joins TRBV6-5 to TRBJ1-1, with TRBD1 as a possible D gene (6 bases). Germline values: CDR1 MNHEY, CDR2 SVGAGI. The ends were cut back, 10 bases at V and 3 bases at J, with 21 bases in the middle. This CDR3 is built from 15 residues. DNA of the CDR3: TGTGCCACAGACCGCCAGGCAAAGGGGGACACTGAAGCTTTCTTT. Amino acid sequence: CATDRQAKGDTEAFF.

This sequence joins TRBV10-3 and TRBJ2-1; 9 bases fit TRBD2. With 10 bases clipped from V and 1 base from J, the junction kept 8 bases outside the gene matches. In germline, CDR1 is ENHRY, CDR2 SYGVKD. This CDR3 contains 15 residues. CDR3 in amino acids: CATSPLAGSYNEQFF. The CDR3 region has the DNA TGTGCCACCTCCCCCCTAGCGGGGTCCTACAATGAGCAGTTCTTC.

The chain has TRBV6-5 and TRBJ1-1, with TRBD1 as a possible D gene (6 bases). V was trimmed by 5 bases and J by 4 bases, leaving 14 bases between them. The CDR3 extends over 14 amino acids. Germline V lookup: CDR1 MNHEY, CDR2 SVGAGI. This CDR3 reads CASSPDRGTTEAFF. In DNA form, the CDR3 reads TGTGCCAGCAGTCCGGACAGAGGGACCACTGAAGCTTTCTTT.